The sequence of this T cell receptor beta chain was determined in a study of blood T cell repertoires in COVID-19. Study-level information: Nucleic acid was either cDNA or gDNA, and it came from T cells, B-cell-depleted T cells, or PBMCs.

The length of the CDR3 is 18 residues. Germline V gives CDR1 PRHDT, CDR2 FYEKMQ (reference sequence). V lost 3 bases, J lost 4 bases, and 10 bases stayed unmatched. TCRdb's copy holds only in-frame clones and misses some; the assay was immunoSEQ multiplex PCR. The data hold 250,000 or so clones, with approximately 86% observed a single time. Sequencing input: peripheral blood. The clonotype comes from a man aged 25-40 years with active or convalescent COVID-19. V is TRBV13 and J is TRBJ2-7; 15 nucleotides agree with TRBD2. The CDR3 here is CASSFLGLAGGQAYEQYF. DNA for the CDR3: TGTGCCAGCAGCTTCCTAGGACTAGCGGGGGGGCAGGCATACGAGCAGTACTTC.